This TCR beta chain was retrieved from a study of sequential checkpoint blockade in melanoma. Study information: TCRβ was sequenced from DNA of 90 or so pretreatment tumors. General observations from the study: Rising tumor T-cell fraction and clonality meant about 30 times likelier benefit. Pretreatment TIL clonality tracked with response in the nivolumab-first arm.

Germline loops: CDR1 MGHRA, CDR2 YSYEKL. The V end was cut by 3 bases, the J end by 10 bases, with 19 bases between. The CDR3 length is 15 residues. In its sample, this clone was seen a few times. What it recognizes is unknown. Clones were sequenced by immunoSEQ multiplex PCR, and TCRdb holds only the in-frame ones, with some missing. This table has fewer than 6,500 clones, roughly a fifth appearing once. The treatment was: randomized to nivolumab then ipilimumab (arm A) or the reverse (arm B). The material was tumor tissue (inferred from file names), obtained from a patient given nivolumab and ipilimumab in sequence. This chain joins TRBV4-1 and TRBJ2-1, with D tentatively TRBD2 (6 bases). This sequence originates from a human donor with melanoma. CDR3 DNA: TGCGCCAGCAGCCATATATGGGCCGCGGGGAGGGAGCAGTTCTTC. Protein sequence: CASSHIWAAGREQFF.